This passage covers 27 T cell receptor beta chains from one sample sequenced in a study of cytomegalovirus exposure and HLA in healthy donors. PCR used 60 Vbeta primers and 13 Jbeta primers. The method was immunoSEQ multiplex PCR; TCRdb's version includes in-frame clones alone and lacks a portion of them. Here the sample spans approximately 54,000 clones, less than 85% being singletons. The sequenced material came from PBMCs. These receptor sequences come from a woman aged 18 to 35 in good health and CMV-seronegative.

This clone showed up just once. The J gene is TRBJ1-1, the V gene TRBV6-5, with D hard to call. This CDR3 is built from 13 residues. Germline V gene lookup returns CDR1 MNHEY and CDR2 SVGAGI. The V end was cut by 5 bases, the J end by 0 bases, with 7 bases between. DNA of the CDR3: TGTGCCAGCAGTCCCGACATGAACACTGAAGCTTTCTTT. Its translation: CASSPDMNTEAFF.

J is TRBJ1-4 and V is TRBV5-1; D may be TRBD1 (5 bases). The CDR3 totals 16 residues. Germline CDR1 reads SGHRS; CDR2 reads YFSETQ. Trimming cost V 2 bases and J 3 bases, with 14 bases left between them. The CDR3 DNA reads TGCGCCAGCAGCTTTGTCGTAGGAGGGGCTAATGAAAAACTGTTTTTT. Protein product: CASSFVVGGANEKLFF.

The rearrangement uses TRBV27 and TRBJ1-1; 7 positions match TRBD1. Per the germline V gene, CDR1 is MNHEY and CDR2 is SMNVEV (reference sequence). V lost 5 bases and J lost 2; bases outside the gene matches: 8. The CDR3 totals 15 residues. The CDR3 DNA is TGTGCCAGCAGTGCCTCCGGGACAGCTAACACTGAAGCTTTCTTT. Protein sequence: CASSASGTANTEAFF.

This chain uses TRBV29-1 with TRBJ1-4; 8 bases align to TRBD1. Germline V gene sequence: CDR1 SQVTM, CDR2 ANQGSEA. After removal of 2 bases from V and 12 bases from J, the junction contained 5 bases not matched to a gene. This CDR3 is 12 amino acids long. The DNA of the CDR3 is TGCAGCGTTGAATCGGACAGGGCGGAACTGTTTTTT. Protein: CSVESDRAELFF.

The rearrangement links TRBV4-1 to TRBJ1-1; tentative D call: TRBD1 (6 bases). Germline loops: CDR1 MGHRA, CDR2 YSYEKL. Trimming pared 3 bases from V and 11 bases from J, leaving 22 bases between. There are 15 residues in the CDR3. CDR3 nucleotides: TGCGCCAGCAGCCACCCCATGGCACAGGGCGGTAAGGCTTTCTTT. This translates into CASSHPMAQGGKAFF.

About this clone itself: A read error may account for a junction end that differs from germline. The rearrangement links TRBV6-5 to TRBJ1-6; D perhaps matches TRBD1 (6 bases). CDR1 and CDR2 (germline): MNHEY, SVGAGI. The CDR3 has 15 residues. CDR3 sequence (DNA): TGTGCCAGCAGTCTGATCCAGGGGAGTAATTCACTCCTCCACTTT. It is translated as CASSLIQGSNSLLHF.

The V gene is TRBV10-3, the J gene TRBJ1-3; D call uncertain. CDR3 length equals 15 residues. Germline assignment: CDR1 ENHRY and CDR2 SYGVKD. V shed 2 bases and J shed 4 bases, with 12 bases lying between them. CDR3 sequence (DNA): TGTGCCATCAGTGAGCGGGGAAGGTTAGGAAACACCATATATTTT. As protein: CAISERGRLGNTIYF.

The sample holds one count of this clone. The chain uses TRBV5-5 and TRBJ2-7, with D possibly being TRBD2 (6 bases). The CDR3 contains 15 residues. The germline V and J ends were trimmed by 4 bases and 3 bases, with 17 bases remaining between them. Germline V gene data show CDR1 as SGHKS and CDR2 as YYEKEE (reference sequence). CDR3 in DNA: TGTGCCAGCAGCACCGGGACTTTTTGGGACTACGAGCAGTACTTC. Translated: CASSTGTFWDYEQYF. The whole variable domain, filled in from reference TRBV5-5 and TRBJ2-7, reads DAGVTQSPTHLIKTRGQQVTLRCSPISGHKSVSWYQQVLGQGPQFIFQYYEKEERGRGNFPDRFSARQFPNYSSELNVNALLLGDSALYLCASSTGTFWDYEQYFGPGTRLTVT.

The chain combines TRBV7-8 with TRBJ1-3; tentatively, D is TRBD1 (5 bases). V was clipped by 1 base and J by 6 bases, with 10 bases between them. CDR3 size: 14 residues. The germline gives CDR1 SGHVS, CDR2 FQNEAQ. The DNA of the CDR3 is TGTGCCAGCAGCTTAGGGGGGGAGGTAAACACCATATATTTT. Protein product: CASSLGGEVNTIYF.

V is TRBV6-4 and J is TRBJ2-1; 11 bases match TRBD2. Unmatched junction bases numbered 5, after V lost 0 bases and J lost 7 bases. CDR1 is MRHNA, CDR2 SNTAGT, per germline. The length of the CDR3 is 16 residues. Here the CDR3 DNA reads TGTGCCAGCAGTGACTCGATGGCTAGCGGGAGGAATGAGCAGTTCTTC. Translated: CASSDSMASGRNEQFF.

V gene TRBV28 combines with J gene TRBJ2-6; 9 bases line up with TRBD1. V dropped 2 bases and J dropped 2; count of bases not matched to a gene: 7. Germline V CDR1 and CDR2: MDHEN, SYDVKM. The CDR3 spans 18 residues. CDR3 region: CASSLRIRTGAGANVLTF. CDR3 DNA sequence: TGTGCCAGCAGTTTACGCATCCGGACAGGGGCTGGGGCCAACGTCCTGACTTTC. The full variable domain, completed using reference TRBV28 and TRBJ2-6, is DVKVTQSSRYLVKRTGEKVFLECVQDMDHENMFWYRQDPGLGLRLIYFSYDVKMKEKGDIPEGYSVSREKKERFSLILESASTNQTSMYLCASSLRIRTGAGANVLTFGAGSRLTVL.

This clone showed up just once. The chain employs TRBV2 and TRBJ2-1, with 10 bases identical to TRBD1. The trim removed 3 bases at V and 4 bases at J, leaving 3 bases unmatched. This CDR3 has 15 residues. Germline V gene sequence: CDR1 SNHLY, CDR2 FYNNEI. CDR3 loop: CASSERQGAYNEQFF. CDR3 DNA: TGTGCCAGCAGTGAGAGACAGGGGGCGTACAATGAGCAGTTCTTC.

The chain carries TRBV5-1 and TRBJ2-5; TRBD2 matches 10 bases. The CDR3 spans 14 residues. V lost 4 bases to trimming and J lost 5 bases; unmatched junction nucleotides: 5. CDR1 and CDR2 (germline): SGHRS, YFSETQ. Written as DNA, the CDR3 is TGCGCCAGCAGCCCGGGACTAGCGATGGAGACCCAGTACTTC. This gives the protein CASSPGLAMETQYF. The full variable domain, completed using reference TRBV5-1 and TRBJ2-5, is KAGVTQTPRYLIKTRGQQVTLSCSPISGHRSVSWYQQTPGQGLQFLFEYFSETQRNKGNFPGRFSGRQFSNSRSEMNVSTLELGDSALYLCASSPGLAMETQYFGPGTRLLVL.

V gene TRBV27 combines with J gene TRBJ2-7; no firm D call. Germline assignment: CDR1 MNHEY and CDR2 SMNVEV (reference sequence). This CDR3 is 14 amino acids long. V was cut by 4 bases and J by 1 base, with 11 bases left in between. The CDR3 nucleotides are TGTGCCAGCAGTTATAATCAGGATTCCTACGAGCAGTACTTC. It yields the protein CASSYNQDSYEQYF.

In regard to this clone: Relative to the germline gene, one junction end is altered; a read error may explain this. This sequence joins TRBV28 and TRBJ2-1, with TRBD1 matching 10 bases. CDR1 is MDHEN and CDR2 is SYDVKM in the germline V gene. The CDR3 runs 15 residues. CDR3 nucleotides: TGTGCCAGCACCGCCGGGACAGGGGCTACGGATGAGCAGCTCTTC. Its translation: CASTAGTGATDEQLF.

The chain has TRBV25-1 and TRBJ2-2; tentative D call: TRBD1 (5 bases). This CDR3 region has 15 residues. The V gene's germline CDR1 is MGHDK and CDR2 SYGVNS. V shed 8 bases and J shed 4 bases, with 17 bases lying between them. Here the CDR3 DNA reads TGTGCCAGCGTTGGTTCCAGGGTGGGCACCGGGGAGCTGTTTTTT. Amino acid sequence: CASVGSRVGTGELFF.

This clone was found once. The chain joins TRBV9 to TRBJ1-2; D ambiguous. This CDR3 contains 14 residues. Trimming removed 0 bases at V and 7 bases at J, with 13 bases between. CDR1 SGDLS and CDR2 YYNGEE come from the germline V gene. CDR3 DNA: TGTGCCAGCAGCGTAGGCTCGGGTTACGGTGGCTACACCTTC. This codes for CASSVGSGYGGYTF.

This sequence joins TRBV5-1 and TRBJ1-1; TRBD1 matches at 9 bases. The CDR3 has 13 amino acids. Per germline, CDR1 SGHRS and CDR2 YFSETQ. J gave up 6 bases and V 4 bases, and 4 bases lay outside the gene matches. CDR3 residues: CASSQGQGAEAFF. The CDR3 DNA reads as TGCGCCAGCAGCCAGGGACAGGGCGCTGAAGCTTTCTTT.

This chain uses TRBV10-1 with TRBJ2-7; perhaps TRBD2 as D (6 bases). Germline assignment: CDR1 WNHNN and CDR2 SYGVQD (reference sequence). The V and J ends lost 1 base and 6 bases respectively, with 16 bases between them. CDR3 length: 15 amino acids. This chain's CDR3 is CASSELAGPPSEQYF. In DNA form, the CDR3 reads TGCGCCAGCAGTGAGTTGGCGGGACCACCTAGCGAGCAGTACTTC.

This clone was detected a few times. The chain's CDR3 is CSVKSSGSGGEQFF. The DNA of the CDR3 is TGCAGCGTCAAGTCTAGCGGGAGCGGAGGTGAGCAGTTCTTC. The V and J genes are TRBV29-1 and TRBJ2-1; 10 positions match TRBD2. The CDR3 runs 14 residues. Germline CDR1 and CDR2: SQVTM and ANQGSEA. V was pared by 6 bases and J by 9 bases, with 11 bases of the junction left unmatched.

V usage is TRBV7-9 and J usage is TRBJ2-7; tentatively, D is TRBD2 (7 bases). V was cut by 5 bases and J by 2 bases, with 13 bases left in between. Germline V gene sequence: CDR1 SEHNR, CDR2 FQNEAQ (reference sequence). This CDR3 is built from 14 residues. The CDR3 loop reads CASSEGGVAYEQYF. The CDR3 bases are TGTGCCAGCAGCGAAGGGGGGGTAGCCTACGAGCAGTACTTC.

The chain is built from TRBV5-1 and TRBJ2-3; 11 bases line up with TRBD2. J gave up 1 base and V 0 bases, and 13 bases lay outside the gene matches. Germline V CDR1 and CDR2: SGHRS, YFSETQ. The CDR3 extends over 20 amino acids. CDR3 nucleotide sequence: TGCGCCAGCAGCTTGGCTGGGTTTAGCGGGAGGGCCCTCGGCACAGATACGCAGTATTTT. It yields the protein CASSLAGFSGRALGTDTQYF.

The V gene is TRBV18, the J gene TRBJ1-1, with TRBD1 identical over 12 bases. V lost 7 bases to trimming and J lost 4 bases; unmatched junction nucleotides: 4. The germline V gene encodes CDR1 KGHSH and CDR2 LQKENI. The CDR3 covers 14 residues. The CDR3 nucleotides read TGTGCCAGCTTAGGGACAGGGGGCGGCACTGAAGCTTTCTTT. Amino acid sequence: CASLGTGGGTEAFF.

This chain uses TRBV7-2 with TRBJ2-5; weak D call: TRBD1 (6 bases). Trimming took off 5 bases at V and 4 bases at J, with 11 bases between the two ends. Per the germline V gene, CDR1 is SGHTA and CDR2 is FQGNSA. This CDR3 region has 13 residues. Here the CDR3 DNA reads TGTGCCAGCAGCCCCCTGGACAGAGAGACCCAGTACTTC. Translating it yields CASSPLDRETQYF.

V is TRBV9 and J is TRBJ2-5; TRBD2 matches at 10 bases. This CDR3 contains 14 residues. Germline CDR1 SGDLS, CDR2 YYNGEE. The V segment lost 7 bases and the J segment 7 bases; nucleotides outside the gene matches: 10. CDR3: CASGAGGHGGTQYF. CDR3 bases: TGTGCCAGCGGAGCGGGAGGGCACGGAGGGACCCAGTACTTC.

V gene TRBV6-1 combines with J gene TRBJ1-1, with D tentatively TRBD1 (6 bases). The CDR3 spans 12 residues. CDR1 and CDR2 (germline): MNHNS, SASEGT. V was cut by 6 bases and J by 4 bases, with 9 bases left in between. CDR3 sequence (DNA): TGTGCCAGCAGGGAACAGGGCACTGAAGCTTTCTTT. Translation: CASREQGTEAFF.

The rearrangement joins TRBV28 to TRBJ1-3; D is perhaps TRBD1 (6 bases). The V gene lost 6 bases and the J gene lost 3 bases, with 12 bases spanning the gap. The CDR3 loop spans 14 amino acids. Per the germline V gene, CDR1 is MDHEN and CDR2 is SYDVKM. The CDR3 DNA is TGTGCCAGCAGCCTACAGGGTAATGGAAACACCATATATTTT. It translates to CASSLQGNGNTIYF.